The 26 T cell receptor beta chains reported below all come from one sample, sequenced in a study of cytomegalovirus exposure and HLA in healthy donors. PCR employed 60 Vbeta and 13 Jbeta primers. Method: immunoSEQ multiplex PCR; TCRdb's copy keeps in-frame clones and lacks some. The sample carries 90,000 to 120,000 clones, less than 85% recorded once. The source material was PBMCs. The receptors were gathered from a middle-aged woman in good health and CMV-seropositive.

This CDR3 is CASSLFDRRVYNSPLHF. In nucleotides, the CDR3 is TGTGCCAGCAGCTTGTTCGATCGCAGGGTGTATAATTCACCCCTCCACTTT. This chain uses TRBV5-5 with TRBJ1-6; TRBD1 might be the D (5 bases). The CDR3 spans 17 residues. Trimming took off 1 base at V and 4 bases at J, with 15 bases between the two ends. Germline loops: CDR1 SGHKS, CDR2 YYEKEE (reference sequence).

The rearrangement joins TRBV5-1 to TRBJ1-4; D perhaps matches TRBD1 (6 bases). CDR1 SGHRS and CDR2 YFSETQ come from the germline V gene. The CDR3 is made up of 14 amino acids. Trimming removed 4 bases from V and 4 bases from J, with 11 bases in between. CDR3 sequence: CASSRAGDNEKLFF. CDR3 in DNA: TGCGCCAGCAGCCGGGCAGGGGATAATGAAAAACTGTTTTTT.

The chain couples TRBV5-6 to TRBJ1-1; 8 nucleotides agree with TRBD1. Germline V gene sequence: CDR1 SGHDT, CDR2 YYEEEE. Losses at the gene ends were 4 bases for V and 4 bases for J; bases not matched to a gene: 6. The CDR3 runs 14 residues. The CDR3 coding sequence is TGTGCCAGCAGCACGGACAGGGAGGGCACTGAAGCTTTCTTT. Translating gives CASSTDREGTEAFF.

The DNA of the CDR3 is TGTGCCAGTACCACCCCCCCTAGACAGGGGGCAGGGAGGACTGAAGCTTTCTTT. Protein: CASTTPPRQGAGRTEAFF. The chain uses TRBV19 and TRBJ1-1, with 10 positions matching TRBD1. Germline CDR1 LNHDA, CDR2 SQIVND (reference sequence). After removal of 7 bases from V and 5 bases from J, the junction contained 19 bases not matched to a gene. There are 18 residues in the CDR3.

The chain uses TRBV27 and TRBJ2-7, with 12 nucleotides matching TRBD2. The CDR3 spans 20 residues. Germline CDR1 and CDR2: MNHEY and SMNVEV (reference sequence). Trimming cost V 2 bases and J 6 bases; bases outside gene matches: 20. The CDR3 protein is CASSLLTRLAGGPPPSEQYF. The CDR3 DNA reads TGTGCCAGCAGTTTACTCACGCGGCTAGCGGGGGGGCCGCCTCCGTCCGAGCAGTACTTC.

This chain's CDR3 is CASSFNFPGEQFF. CDR3 DNA: TGTGCCAGCAGCTTCAACTTCCCCGGGGAGCAGTTCTTC. J is TRBJ2-1 and V is TRBV11-2; D remains unclear. This CDR3 is 13 amino acids long. Trimming pared 3 bases from V and 10 bases from J, leaving 13 bases between. The germline V gene encodes CDR1 SGHAT and CDR2 FQNNGV.

This sequence joins TRBV5-4 and TRBJ2-3; unclear D gene. Per the germline V gene, CDR1 is SGHNT and CDR2 is YYREEE (reference sequence). Trimming took 1 base from V and 4 from J, leaving 4 bases between them. CDR3 length: 12 residues. The CDR3 nucleotides read TGTGCCAGCAGCTTGAACTCAGATACGCAGTATTTT. Translating it yields CASSLNSDTQYF. Complete variable domain (other parts from reference TRBV5-4 and TRBJ2-3): ETGVTQSPTHLIKTRGQQVTLRCSSQSGHNTVSWYQQALGQGPQFIFQYYREEENGRGNFPPRFSGLQFPNYSSELNVNALELDDSALYLCASSLNSDTQYFGPGTRLTVL.

The gene calls are TRBV19 and TRBJ2-1; 9 bases line up with TRBD1. Trimming cost V 7 bases and J 7 bases; bases outside gene matches: 14. The CDR3 covers 16 residues. Per the germline V gene, CDR1 is LNHDA and CDR2 is SQIVND (reference sequence). This CDR3 is CASTPERDRVSNEQFF. For the CDR3, the DNA is TGTGCCAGTACTCCCGAACGGGACAGGGTATCAAATGAGCAGTTCTTC.

On this clone: This sample also contains other DNA sequences that code for the same CDR3. The chain employs TRBV5-1 and TRBJ1-2; 8 bases align to TRBD1. Looked up from germline, CDR1 is SGHRS and CDR2 is YFSETQ. This CDR3 comprises 14 residues. The V segment lost 0 bases and the J segment 2 bases; nucleotides outside the gene matches: 0. The CDR3 here is CASSLGQGNYGYTF. Written as DNA, the CDR3 is TGCGCCAGCAGCTTGGGACAGGGGAACTATGGCTACACCTTC.

CDR3 DNA: TGTGCCTGGGATTACAGGGGGCTTGGCTACACCTTC. Its protein is CAWDYRGLGYTF. The chain is built from TRBV30 and TRBJ1-2; the match to TRBD1 covers 9 bases. J gave up 7 bases and V 5 bases, and 5 bases lay outside the gene matches. The CDR3 extends over 12 amino acids. Germline CDR1 is GTSNPN and CDR2 is SVGIG (reference sequence).

The V call is TRBV7-2, the J call TRBJ1-5; no definite D call. The CDR3 sequence is 15 residues long. Germline assignment: CDR1 SGHTA and CDR2 FQGNSA. The V gene lost 1 base and the J gene lost 2 bases, with 9 bases spanning the gap. The CDR3 DNA reads TGTGCCAGCAGCTTAGTTTGGGGAGGCAATCAGCCCCAGCATTTT. Its protein product is CASSLVWGGNQPQHF.

The chain combines TRBV18 with TRBJ1-5; D remains unclear. Germline CDR1 and CDR2: KGHSH and LQKENI. The CDR3 runs to 15 residues. Between the trimmed V and J ends, which lost 2 bases and 7 bases, there was a span of 15 bases. CDR3 nucleotides: TGTGCCAGCTCACCAACGGCGTGGGCTCAACAGCCCCAGCATTTT. It translates to CASSPTAWAQQPQHF.

This clone turned up a few times. The gene calls are TRBV14 and TRBJ1-1; D unresolved. Germline values: CDR1 SGHDN, CDR2 FVKESK. The CDR3 runs to 13 residues. V was trimmed by 2 bases and J by 0 bases, leaving 4 bases between them. The CDR3 sequence is CASSQKLNTEAFF. In DNA, the CDR3 is TGTGCCAGCAGCCAAAAGCTGAACACTGAAGCTTTCTTT.

The gene calls are TRBV27 and TRBJ1-5; 8 nucleotides agree with TRBD1. J was trimmed by 3 bases and V by 4 bases; bases with no gene match: 5. Germline loops: CDR1 MNHEY, CDR2 SMNVEV (reference sequence). The CDR3 spans 15 residues. DNA of the CDR3: TGTGCCAGCAGTTCCCTACAGGGGGACAATCAGCCCCAGCATTTT. Protein product: CASSSLQGDNQPQHF.

The chain combines TRBV19 with TRBJ2-6; 8 positions agree with TRBD1. The junction had 6 bases not matched to a gene; V was cut back by 5 bases and J by 0 bases. The CDR3 is 17 amino acids. Germline CDR1 reads LNHDA; CDR2 reads SQIVND (reference sequence). CDR3 amino acids: CASSQTGAPSGANVLTF. The CDR3 DNA is TGTGCCAGTAGTCAGACAGGGGCACCCTCTGGGGCCAACGTCCTGACTTTC.

The chain couples TRBV7-2 to TRBJ1-5, with a possible D match to TRBD1 (5 bases). The CDR3 has 16 residues. Germline lookup yields CDR1 SGHTA and CDR2 FQGNSA. Trimming removed 1 base at V and 2 bases at J, with 12 bases between. CDR3 in amino acids: CASSLVGGSGNQPQHF. The CDR3 nucleotides read TGTGCCAGCAGCTTAGTGGGGGGAAGCGGCAATCAGCCCCAGCATTTT.

There are a few counts of this clone. The chain recombines TRBV18 with TRBJ2-5, with TRBD1 as a possible D gene (5 bases). With 3 bases removed from V and 6 bases from J, the gap between germline ends came to 8 bases. This CDR3 has 12 residues. Looked up from germline, CDR1 is KGHSH and CDR2 is LQKENI. The CDR3 DNA is TGTGCCAGCTCACCGCAGGGAAAGACCCAGTACTTC. The encoded protein is CASSPQGKTQYF.

The chain recombines TRBV6-1 with TRBJ1-6; D unresolved. The CDR3 is made up of 15 amino acids. The germline CDR1 and CDR2 sequences are MNHNS and SASEGT. Trimming left V 2 bases short and J 5 bases short, with 10 bases between. The CDR3 DNA follows: TGTGCCAGCAGTGAAAATGAGGGAGATAATTCACCCCTCCACTTT. Translating it yields CASSENEGDNSPLHF.

The chain links TRBV4-3 to TRBJ2-1; D is unclear. This CDR3 spans 12 amino acids. Germline V gene lookup returns CDR1 LGHNA and CDR2 YSLEER. V was shortened by 2 bases and J by 9 bases, with 8 bases between the two germline ends. The CDR3 DNA reads TGCGCCAGCAGCCAACTAGACTCTGAGCAGTTCTTC. Translating gives CASSQLDSEQFF.

This rearrangement joins TRBV6-5 to TRBJ2-3; D might be TRBD1 (6 bases). The CDR3 has 15 amino acids. The V end lost 6 bases, the J end lost 0 bases, and 13 bases lay between the germline ends. CDR1 is MNHEY, CDR2 SVGAGI, per germline. As DNA, the CDR3 is TGTGCCAGCAGCGACAGGTTCACTAGCACAGATACGCAGTATTTT. Translation gives CASSDRFTSTDTQYF.

With respect to this clone: This sample includes further DNA sequences coding for the same CDR3. V is TRBV13 and J is TRBJ2-5, with D unclear. Germline CDR1 reads PRHDT; CDR2 reads FYEKMQ (reference sequence). The CDR3 covers 11 residues. Trimming cost V 3 bases and J 5 bases, with 4 bases left between them. The CDR3 nucleotides read TGTGCCAGCAGCTTTCAGGAGACCCAGTACTTC. Its translation is CASSFQETQYF.

The V gene is TRBV21-1, the J gene TRBJ1-1. TRBV21-1 is a known pseudogene. The CDR3 length is 14 residues. Here the CDR3 reads CASTLGRGGTEAFF. The CDR3 bases are TGTGCCAGCACCCTAGGCCGGGGAGGCACTGAAGCTTTCTTT.

This clone occurred once. The chain recombines TRBV30 with TRBJ2-2; the D gene is possibly TRBD2 (6 bases). Germline lookup yields CDR1 GTSNPN and CDR2 SVGIG (reference sequence). The CDR3 covers 13 residues. Trimming took off 4 bases at V and 7 bases at J, with 13 bases between the two ends. CDR3 sequence reads: CAWNLRTNGELFF. CDR3 DNA sequence: TGTGCCTGGAATCTTCGGACTAACGGGGAGCTGTTTTTT. Together with reference TRBV30 and TRBJ2-2, the CDR3 gives the full variable domain: SQTIHQWPATLVQPVGSPLSLECTVEGTSNPNLYWYRQAAGRGLQLLFYSVGIGQISSEVPQNLSASRPQDRQFILSSKKLLLSDSGFYLCAWNLRTNGELFFGEGSRLTVL.

The J gene is TRBJ2-3, the V gene TRBV29-1, with 7 bases lining up with TRBD1. The CDR3 consists of 13 residues. V shed 4 bases, J shed 4 bases, and the junction held 5 bases outside the gene matches. Germline V CDR1 and CDR2: SQVTM, ANQGSEA. The CDR3 coding sequence is TGCAGCGTTGGTGAACAGGGGTCAGATACGCAGTATTTT. Amino acid sequence: CSVGEQGSDTQYF.

This chain connects TRBV6-5 to TRBJ2-7; D not certain. With 7 bases removed from V and 9 bases from J, the gap between germline ends came to 13 bases. This CDR3 is 11 amino acids long. From germline, CDR1 is MNHEY and CDR2 SVGAGI. The CDR3 bases are TGTGCCAGCACCACCGGGTGGGTGCAGTACTTC. Encoded protein: CASTTGWVQYF.

The rearrangement uses TRBV9 and TRBJ2-7, with D tentatively TRBD1 (5 bases). Per the germline V gene, CDR1 is SGDLS and CDR2 is YYNGEE. Trimming removed 0 bases at V and 0 bases at J, with 10 bases between. The CDR3 is 15 amino acids. CDR3 sequence: CASSVGGLSSYEQYF. The CDR3, as DNA: TGTGCCAGCAGCGTAGGGGGCTTAAGCTCCTACGAGCAGTACTTC.